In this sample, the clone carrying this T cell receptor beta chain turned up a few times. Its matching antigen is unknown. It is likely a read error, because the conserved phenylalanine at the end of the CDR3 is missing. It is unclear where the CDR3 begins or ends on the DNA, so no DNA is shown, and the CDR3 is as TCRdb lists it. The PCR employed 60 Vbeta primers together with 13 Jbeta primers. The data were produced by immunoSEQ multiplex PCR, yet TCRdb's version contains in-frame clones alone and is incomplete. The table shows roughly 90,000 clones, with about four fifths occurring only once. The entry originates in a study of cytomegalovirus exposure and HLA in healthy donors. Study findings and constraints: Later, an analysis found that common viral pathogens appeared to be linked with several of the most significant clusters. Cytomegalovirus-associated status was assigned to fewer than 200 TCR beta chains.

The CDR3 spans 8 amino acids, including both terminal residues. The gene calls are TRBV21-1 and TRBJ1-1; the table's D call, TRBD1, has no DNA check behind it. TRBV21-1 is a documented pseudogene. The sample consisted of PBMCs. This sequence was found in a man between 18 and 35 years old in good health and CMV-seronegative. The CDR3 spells CASRQGPG.